The 11 T cell receptor beta chains given below trace back to one sample, sequenced in a study of response to subunit inactivated influenza vaccine. TCRdb independently ran MiXCR on the RT-PCR reads; one entry per CDR3 protein. The sample gives roughly 520,000 distinct CDR3 sequences, less than 30% of which show up once; approximately 2% is in the top ten. The sequencing here drew on CD4+ T cells sorted from PBMCs, taken roughly 5 days after vaccination. Receptor source: a middle-aged man who received an inactivated influenza vaccine.

A few counts support this clonotype. V and J are TRBV7-9 and TRBJ2-5, with TRBD2 as a possible D gene (5 bases). Trimming pared 5 bases from V and 2 bases from J, leaving 18 bases between. CDR1 and CDR2 from the germline V gene are SEHNR and FQNEAQ (reference sequence). This CDR3 spans 16 amino acids. The CDR3 DNA sequence: TGTGCCAGCAGCCCTGACAAGAGGGCTTCTCAAGAGACCCAGTACTTC. As protein: CASSPDKRASQETQYF.

J is TRBJ1-1 and V is TRBV7-3, with D perhaps TRBD1 (6 bases). Trimming cost V 5 bases and J 6 bases, with 16 bases left between them. The CDR3 covers 14 residues. Germline-derived CDR1 and CDR2 are SGHTA and FQGTGA. The CDR3 region is CASSPTGPKAEAFF. CDR3 sequence (DNA): TGTGCCAGCAGCCCGACAGGACCTAAGGCTGAAGCTTTCTTT.

The chain is built from TRBV5-1 and TRBJ2-6, with 11 bases aligning to TRBD2. The ends lost 2 bases at V and 0 bases at J; junction bases unmatched: 4. CDR3 length: 18 amino acids. Germline V gene data show CDR1 as SGHRS and CDR2 as YFSETQ. The CDR3: CASSLHTSGSSGANVLTF. The CDR3 DNA reads as TGCGCCAGCAGCTTACATACTAGCGGGAGCTCTGGGGCCAACGTCCTGACTTTC. Combining the CDR3 with reference TRBV5-1 and TRBJ2-6 gives the whole variable domain KAGVTQTPRYLIKTRGQQVTLSCSPISGHRSVSWYQQTPGQGLQFLFEYFSETQRNKGNFPGRFSGRQFSNSRSEMNVSTLELGDSALYLCASSLHTSGSSGANVLTFGAGSRLTVL.

The V call is TRBV20-1, the J call TRBJ2-1, with 9 bases fitting TRBD1. Germline-derived CDR1 and CDR2 are DFQATT and SNEGSKA (reference sequence). The CDR3 is made up of 16 amino acids. After removal of 4 bases from V and 5 bases from J, the junction contained 12 bases not matched to a gene. In DNA, the CDR3 is TGCAGTGCTACCAAACAGGGGGCTACGGGGAACAATGAGCAGTTCTTC. This translates into CSATKQGATGNNEQFF.

This clonotype was counted a few times. This chain connects TRBV7-8 to TRBJ2-5; D remains unclear. Germline CDR1 reads SGHVS; CDR2 reads FQNEAQ. V lost 5 bases and J 5 bases, leaving 15 bases between the germline ends. The CDR3 loop spans 14 amino acids. Here the CDR3 DNA reads TGTGCCAGCAGCATGCTTGGAGTTGTGGAGACCCAGTACTTC. Amino acid sequence: CASSMLGVVETQYF.

This clonotype turned up a few times. The chain employs TRBV20-1 and TRBJ1-2; a weak D match, TRBD1 (5 bases). Trimming removed 5 bases at V and 5 bases at J, with 18 bases between. Per germline, CDR1 DFQATT and CDR2 SNEGSKA (reference sequence). The length of the CDR3 is 14 residues. This chain's CDR3 is CSARLGGTPYGYTF. In DNA, the CDR3 is TGCAGTGCTCGCCTTGGGGGGACTCCTTATGGCTACACCTTC.

This clonotype was counted a single time. The CDR3 DNA follows: TGTGCCAGCAGCTTACAAGCGGGTGATAGCTCCTACGAGCAGTACTTC. Protein product: CASSLQAGDSSYEQYF. This chain joins TRBV7-2 and TRBJ2-7, with D possibly being TRBD2 (6 bases). Per germline, CDR1 SGHTA and CDR2 FQGNSA. Trimming stripped 2 bases from V and 0 bases from J, with 14 bases between. CDR3 length: 16 residues.

The chain carries TRBV6-1 and TRBJ1-2, with D tentatively TRBD1 (5 bases). The germline gives CDR1 MNHNS, CDR2 SASEGT. The V end lost 6 bases, the J end lost 0 bases, and 14 bases lay between the germline ends. The CDR3 runs to 15 residues. Here the CDR3 DNA reads TGTGCCAGCAGACCACTGACGGGGGCTAACTATGGCTACACCTTC. It translates to CASRPLTGANYGYTF.

This clonotype was found a few times. The rearrangement joins TRBV5-1 to TRBJ2-1; D unresolved. The CDR3 contains 14 residues. Trimming stripped 0 bases from V and 9 bases from J, with 13 bases between. Germline V gene data show CDR1 as SGHRS and CDR2 as YFSETQ. The CDR3 loop is CASSLDPSSSEQFF. CDR3 DNA sequence: TGCGCCAGCAGCTTGGACCCCTCTTCCAGTGAGCAGTTCTTC.

V gene TRBV27 combines with J gene TRBJ2-1, with 9 bases identical to TRBD1. This CDR3 comprises 13 residues. The germline V gene has CDR1 MNHEY and CDR2 SMNVEV (reference sequence). The trim removed 5 bases at V and 9 bases at J, leaving 5 bases unmatched. The CDR3, as DNA: TGTGCCAGCAGTCCTGGACAGGGGCGTGAGCAGTTCTTC. Encoded protein: CASSPGQGREQFF.

The rearrangement joins TRBV5-1 to TRBJ1-1; D perhaps matches TRBD1 (5 bases). CDR1 is SGHRS and CDR2 is YFSETQ in the germline V gene. The V end was cut by 0 bases, the J end by 5 bases, with 14 bases between. The CDR3 runs 15 residues. The CDR3 spells CASSLAVGGKTEAFF. The DNA of the CDR3 is TGCGCCAGCAGCTTGGCCGTTGGGGGAAAAACTGAAGCTTTCTTT.